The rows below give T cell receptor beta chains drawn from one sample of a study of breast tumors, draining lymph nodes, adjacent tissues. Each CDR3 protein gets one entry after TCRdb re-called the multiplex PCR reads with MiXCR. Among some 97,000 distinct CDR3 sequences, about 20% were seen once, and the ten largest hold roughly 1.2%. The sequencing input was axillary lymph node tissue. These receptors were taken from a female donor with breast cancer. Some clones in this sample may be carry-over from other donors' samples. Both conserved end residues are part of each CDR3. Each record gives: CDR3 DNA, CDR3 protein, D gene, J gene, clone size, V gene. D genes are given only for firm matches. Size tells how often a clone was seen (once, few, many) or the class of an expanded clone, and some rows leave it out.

TGTGCCAGTATGACAACCGCAACTAATGAAAAACTGTTTTTT,CASMTTATNEKLFF,-,TRBJ1-4,many,TRBV19
TGTGCCAGCAGTGAAGTCAGGGAGGACACCGGGGAGCTGTTTTTT,CASSEVREDTGELFF,-,TRBJ2-2,many,TRBV6-1
TGTGCCAGCAGTTTCGGGAGTTTAGCAGATACGCAGTATTTT,CASSFGSLADTQYF,-,TRBJ2-3,many,TRBV11-2
TGTGCCAGCAGCTTTTGGACAGGCTATAGCTATGGCTACACCTTC,CASSFWTGYSYGYTF,TRBD1,TRBJ1-2,many,TRBV5-6
TGTGCCAGCAGCGAGGACAGGGCCCAAAACATTCAGTACTTC,CASSEDRAQNIQYF,TRBD1,TRBJ2-4,few,TRBV2
TGTGCCAGCAGCTTAGATATAGGGTGGGAGACCCAGTACTTC,CASSLDIGWETQYF,-,TRBJ2-5,many,TRBV11-2
TGTGCCAGCAGCGTAGGAGTGGGAGGTCCAGAAGGGGAGCAGTACTTC,CASSVGVGGPEGEQYF,-,TRBJ2-7,many,TRBV9
TGTGCCAGCAGCAAGCCCGGGTCACGGGGGACTGAAGCTTTCTTT,CASSKPGSRGTEAFF,-,TRBJ1-1,-,TRBV6-2/TRBV6-3
TGTGCCAGCAGTTTCATCAGGGGGGGGTTCTACACCGGGGAGCTGTTTTTT,CASSFIRGGFYTGELFF,-,TRBJ2-2,few,TRBV27
TGTGCCATTAGGGGAGGCGGGGCGCATCAGCCCCAGCATTTT,CAIRGGGAHQPQHF,-,TRBJ1-5,many,TRBV6-6
TGTGCCAGCAGCTTAGACAGCACAGGTTGGAATACGCAGTATTTT,CASSLDSTGWNTQYF,-,TRBJ2-3,many,TRBV7-3
TGTGCCAGCAGCCAAGGCATCGGCTATGGCTACACCTTC,CASSQGIGYGYTF,-,TRBJ1-2,many,TRBV7-9
TGCGCCAGCAGCCCTGGACGCGTCAATGAGCAGTTCTTC,CASSPGRVNEQFF,-,TRBJ2-1,many,TRBV5-1
TGTGCCAGCAGCCAAGCTCGGGCCAGGTTTGGGGGTGGCTACACCTTC,CASSQARARFGGGYTF,-,TRBJ1-2,few,TRBV3-1
TGTGCCAGCAGCTTGCGTTCCGGACACCGGGAGACCCAGTACTTC,CASSLRSGHRETQYF,-,TRBJ2-5,many,TRBV5-8
TGTGCCAGCAGCTTATTGGGACTAGCAGTGGGGGAGCAGTTCTTC,CASSLLGLAVGEQFF,TRBD2,TRBJ2-1,many,TRBV11-2
TGTGCCAGCAGCCCTACGGAAAAGGGGAGGAATCAGCCCCAGCATTTT,CASSPTEKGRNQPQHF,-,TRBJ1-5,many,TRBV12-3/TRBV12-4
TGTGCCAGCAGCGCAGTGGCTGGGGGGACTTACGAGCAGTACTTC,CASSAVAGGTYEQYF,-,TRBJ2-7,many,TRBV11-2
TGTGCCAGCGGGGGGGAAGCTTTCTTT,CASGGEAFF,-,TRBJ1-1,-,TRBV6-6
TGTGCCAGTAGTAAGGGGGACAGGGGGCGAGGCTACACCTTC,CASSKGDRGRGYTF,TRBD1,TRBJ1-2,many,TRBV19
TGTGCCTGGATCCGGCTAGCGGAGATGCAAGAGACCCAGTACTTC,CAWIRLAEMQETQYF,TRBD2,TRBJ2-5,many,TRBV30
TGTGCCATCAGTGGGGCGATTGGACAGGGCAGAGGTTCACCCCTCCACTTT,CAISGAIGQGRGSPLHF,TRBD1,TRBJ1-6,many,TRBV10-3
TGTGCCAGCAGCTCCCGGGACAGGGTAAATTCACCCCTCCACTTT,CASSSRDRVNSPLHF,TRBD1,TRBJ1-6,many,TRBV9
TGTGCCAGCAACCAGGAGGCGACAGGGCGTCAAGAGACCCAGTACTTC,CASNQEATGRQETQYF,TRBD1,TRBJ2-5,many,TRBV6-1
TGTGCCAGCAGTCTCTTATCCTACGAGCAGTACTTC,CASSLLSYEQYF,-,TRBJ2-7,many,TRBV27
TGTGCCTGGACCCGGGGTCCGGTCAGCTCTGGAAACACCATATATTTT,CAWTRGPVSSGNTIYF,-,TRBJ1-3,-,TRBV30
TGCAGTGCCTACACTAGCGGGACCACAGATACGCAGTATTTT,CSAYTSGTTDTQYF,TRBD2,TRBJ2-3,once,TRBV20-1
TGCAGTGCTAGCCCTAGCGGTCACACAGATACGCAGTATTTT,CSASPSGHTDTQYF,TRBD2,TRBJ2-3,many,TRBV20-1
TGCAGTGCTAGAGGCATTTCCGGGACCTACTACTACGAGCAGTACTTC,CSARGISGTYYYEQYF,-,TRBJ2-7,-,TRBV20-1
TGTGCCAGCAGTTACGGGCCGACGGAGCAGTACTTC,CASSYGPTEQYF,-,TRBJ2-7,-,TRBV6-2/TRBV6-3
TGTGCCAGCAGTGAAATCGGGACAGGGGGTTCACCCCTCCACTTT,CASSEIGTGGSPLHF,TRBD1,TRBJ1-6,many,TRBV6-1
TGTGCCAGCGGTTTAGTCGGTGGTGGACCCCTCCACTTT,CASGLVGGGPLHF,-,TRBJ1-6,-,TRBV12-3/TRBV12-4
TGTGCCAGCAGCAGAGGACGGTTCAATCAGCCCCAGCATTTT,CASSRGRFNQPQHF,-,TRBJ1-5,many,TRBV7-2